These 22 T cell receptor beta chains came from one sample sequenced in a study of blood T cell repertoires in COVID-19. The method was immunoSEQ multiplex PCR; TCRdb's version includes in-frame clones alone and lacks a portion of them. The table includes 95,000 to 150,000 clones, 65% to 90% detected once. The specimen was peripheral blood. These receptors were collected from a woman of 80 years or more with acute or convalescent COVID-19.

This chain links TRBV15 with TRBJ1-1; D not certain. The CDR3 spans 18 residues. Germline assignment: CDR1 LNHNV and CDR2 YYDKDF (reference sequence). V was trimmed by 0 bases and J by 0 bases, leaving 17 bases between them. The CDR3 sequence: CATSRDPRRVGLNTEAFF. CDR3 nucleotide sequence: TGTGCCACCAGCAGAGATCCCCGGAGGGTAGGATTGAACACTGAAGCTTTCTTT.

The chain uses TRBV6-6 and TRBJ2-5, with 9 bases matching TRBD2. The CDR3 length is 15 residues. V gave up 0 bases and J gave up 5 bases; unmatched junction bases: 4. In germline, CDR1 is MNHNY, CDR2 SVGAGI (reference sequence). The CDR3 here is CASSYSSLAGETQYF. The DNA for the CDR3 is TGTGCCAGCAGTTACTCAAGTCTAGCGGGGGAGACCCAGTACTTC.

V gene TRBV12-3 or TRBV12-4 combines with J gene TRBJ1-4; D remains ambiguous. The CDR3 runs 12 residues. Trimming left V 1 base short and J 7 bases short, with 4 bases between. CDR3 nucleotides: TGTGCCAGCAGTTTAGGCGGTGAAAAACTGTTTTTT. This translates into CASSLGGEKLFF.

The chain couples TRBV9 to TRBJ2-1; the D is unclear. Trimming removed 0 bases from V and 8 bases from J, with 9 bases in between. The CDR3 extends over 13 amino acids. Germline CDR1 and CDR2: SGDLS and YYNGEE. For the CDR3, the DNA is TGTGCCAGCAGCGTAGACTGGAGCGATGAGCAGTTCTTC. Its translation: CASSVDWSDEQFF.

The genes are TRBV4-2 and TRBJ1-2; D call uncertain. V gave up 0 bases and J gave up 4 bases, with 12 bases separating them. Germline CDR1 LGHNA, CDR2 YNFKEQ. The CDR3 has 15 amino acids. Written as DNA, the CDR3 is TGTGCCAGCAGCCAAGATCCTTCCAGTACCTATGGCTACACCTTC. It encodes CASSQDPSSTYGYTF.

The CDR3 bases are TGTGCCAGTAGCAACAGGGGCTACGAGCAGTACTTC. It is translated as CASSNRGYEQYF. J is TRBJ2-7 and V is TRBV19, with 7 bases identical to TRBD1. Germline CDR1 LNHDA, CDR2 SQIVND (reference sequence). Trimming took 6 bases from V and 3 from J; bases not matched to a gene: 2. The CDR3 loop spans 12 amino acids.

This clone was seen a single time. This rearrangement joins TRBV4-2 to TRBJ1-4; D possibly corresponds to TRBD1 (5 bases). With 1 base removed from V and 4 bases from J, the gap between germline ends came to 16 bases. The CDR3 totals 17 residues. Looked up from germline, CDR1 is LGHNA and CDR2 is YNFKEQ. The DNA of the CDR3 is TGTGCCAGCAGCCAAGCCCTCAGACAGTCACTTAATGAAAAACTGTTTTTT. This codes for CASSQALRQSLNEKLFF.

The V and J genes are TRBV7-3 and TRBJ2-2; TRBD2 matches 7 bases. CDR3 size: 15 residues. V was pared by 5 bases and J by 3 bases, with 6 bases of the junction left unmatched. Germline assignment: CDR1 SGHTA and CDR2 FQGTGA. CDR3 loop: CASSPTSAHTGELFF. CDR3 coding DNA: TGTGCCAGCAGCCCCACTAGCGCCCACACCGGGGAGCTGTTTTTT.

The rearrangement joins TRBV11-3 to TRBJ1-1; D ambiguous. Germline V gene sequence: CDR1 SGHNT, CDR2 YENEEA. This CDR3 comprises 14 residues. Trimming took 1 base from V and 1 from J, leaving 7 bases between them. The CDR3 coding sequence is TGTGCCAGCAGCTTAGGAGGATCGAACACTGAAGCTTTCTTT. It specifies CASSLGGSNTEAFF.

With regard to this clone: Other DNA sequences in this specimen translate into the identical CDR3. The chain combines TRBV10-3 with TRBJ1-1, with 7 bases fitting TRBD1. V lost 3 bases, J lost 5 bases, and 3 bases stayed unmatched. In germline, CDR1 is ENHRY, CDR2 SYGVKD. The CDR3 sequence is 13 residues long. DNA for the CDR3: TGTGCCATCAGTGAAGGGACAGCTACTGAAGCTTTCTTT. Encoded protein: CAISEGTATEAFF.

The chain carries TRBV27 and TRBJ1-5; tentatively, D is TRBD1 (5 bases). The CDR3 totals 14 residues. V was trimmed by 6 bases and J by 5 bases, leaving 14 bases between them. Germline loops: CDR1 MNHEY, CDR2 SMNVEV (reference sequence). This chain's CDR3 is CASRSVGGYQPQHF. Written as DNA, the CDR3 is TGTGCCAGCAGGTCGGTGGGGGGTTATCAGCCCCAGCATTTT.

This chain connects TRBV5-1 to TRBJ1-4; 8 positions agree with TRBD1. CDR3 length equals 14 residues. V gave up 5 bases and J gave up 3 bases; unmatched junction bases: 3. Germline V gene sequence: CDR1 SGHRS, CDR2 YFSETQ. Written as DNA, the CDR3 is TGCGCCAGCAGGATGACAGGGGCTAATGAAAAACTGTTTTTT. It specifies CASRMTGANEKLFF.

The gene calls are TRBV6-5 and TRBJ2-7; a possible D gene is TRBD1 (5 bases). The V end lost 6 bases, the J end lost 9 bases, and 24 bases lay between the germline ends. CDR1 MNHEY and CDR2 SVGAGI come from the germline V gene. The CDR3 totals 15 residues. CDR3 nucleotides: TGTGCCAGCAGGTTCGACAGAAAGACTCCCCAGGGGCAGTACGTC. This translates into CASRFDRKTPQGQYV.

V gene TRBV9 combines with J gene TRBJ2-1; 7 bases are a match to TRBD2. V lost 3 bases and J lost 0; bases outside the gene matches: 3. The CDR3 spans 15 residues. CDR1 and CDR2 (germline): SGDLS, YYNGEE. The CDR3 reads CASSDSGASYNEQFF. The CDR3 DNA reads as TGTGCCAGCAGCGACAGCGGGGCCTCCTACAATGAGCAGTTCTTC.

The rearrangement joins TRBV20-1 to TRBJ2-1; D might be TRBD2 (7 bases). This CDR3 contains 15 residues. Germline loops: CDR1 DFQATT, CDR2 SNEGSKA (reference sequence). V was clipped by 3 bases and J by 6 bases, with 18 bases between them. CDR3 in amino acids: CSASQLEGGLNEQFF. For the CDR3, the DNA is TGCAGTGCTAGTCAATTGGAGGGGGGGCTCAATGAGCAGTTCTTC.

The chain uses TRBV15 and TRBJ2-3; possibly TRBD1 for D (6 bases). The CDR3 runs to 13 residues. The germline gives CDR1 LNHNV, CDR2 YYDKDF (reference sequence). The V end was cut by 6 bases, the J end by 4 bases, with 11 bases between. The CDR3: CATRLQGSDTQYF. CDR3 bases: TGTGCCACCAGGCTCCAGGGGTCAGATACGCAGTATTTT.

The V and J genes are TRBV6-5 and TRBJ2-1; the match to TRBD1 covers 7 bases. CDR1 and CDR2 from the germline V gene are MNHEY and SVGAGI. J was trimmed by 5 bases and V by 5 bases; bases with no gene match: 6. The CDR3 consists of 14 residues. The CDR3, as DNA: TGTGCCAGCAGTACCGGACAGGTCAACAATGAGCAGTTCTTC. It specifies CASSTGQVNNEQFF.

In its sample, this clone was seen many times. This sequence joins TRBV29-1 and TRBJ2-7; D is perhaps TRBD1 (5 bases). Germline CDR1 reads SQVTM; CDR2 reads ANQGSEA. The CDR3 length is 12 residues. The germline V and J ends were trimmed by 6 bases and 1 base, with 10 bases remaining between them. The DNA of the CDR3 is TGCAGCGTCTCAGGGTATTCCTACGAGCAGTACTTC. As protein: CSVSGYSYEQYF.

This clone occurred once. The chain combines TRBV5-6 with TRBJ1-5; TRBD1 matches 7 bases. The CDR3 spans 14 residues. The germline V gene has CDR1 SGHDT and CDR2 YYEEEE. Unmatched junction bases numbered 4, after V lost 0 bases and J lost 7 bases. The CDR3 coding sequence is TGTGCCAGCAGCTTGGACAGGGGAAGACAGCCCCAGCATTTT. It yields the protein CASSLDRGRQPQHF.

This clone was counted only a few times. The V and J genes are TRBV7-3 and TRBJ2-2; 9 positions match TRBD1. Germline V gives CDR1 SGHTA, CDR2 FQGTGA. Germline trimming cut 5 bases from V and 4 bases from J; bases unmatched to any gene: 14. This CDR3 region has 18 residues. CDR3 nucleotide sequence: TGTGCCAGCAGCCCAACCGTTCCGGGACAGGGTGGCACCGGGGAGCTGTTTTTT. Its translation: CASSPTVPGQGGTGELFF.

This rearrangement joins TRBV18 to TRBJ1-1; 10 positions match TRBD1. The CDR3 is 16 amino acids. The V gene end was trimmed by 3 bases and the J gene end by 5 bases; junction bases not matched to a gene: 9. The germline gives CDR1 KGHSH, CDR2 LQKENI. The CDR3 sequence is CASSPSGTGVGTEAFF. CDR3 coding DNA: TGTGCCAGCTCACCCTCCGGGACAGGGGTTGGAACTGAAGCTTTCTTT.

The chain uses TRBV6-2 or TRBV6-3 and TRBJ1-2; D gene uncertain. V lost 2 bases to trimming and J lost 1 base, with 11 bases between them. Germline-derived CDR1 and CDR2 are MNHEY and SVGEGT. This CDR3 contains 15 residues. The CDR3 loop is CASSYGGSGNYGYTF. For the CDR3, the DNA is TGTGCCAGCAGTTACGGAGGGAGCGGTAACTATGGCTACACCTTC.